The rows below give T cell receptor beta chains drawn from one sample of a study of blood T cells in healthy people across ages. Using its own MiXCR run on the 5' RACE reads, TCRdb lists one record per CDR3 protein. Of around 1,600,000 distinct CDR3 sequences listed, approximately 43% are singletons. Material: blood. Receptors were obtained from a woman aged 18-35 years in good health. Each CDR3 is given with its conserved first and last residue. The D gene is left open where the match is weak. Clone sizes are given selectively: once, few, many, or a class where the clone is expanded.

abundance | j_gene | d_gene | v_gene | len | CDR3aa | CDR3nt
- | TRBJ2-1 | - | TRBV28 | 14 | CASRSGPDYNEQFF | TGTGCCAGCAGGTCCGGGCCAGACTACAATGAGCAGTTCTTC
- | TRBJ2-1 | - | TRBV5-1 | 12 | CASRHLRDEQFF | TGCGCCAGCAGACACTTGAGGGATGAGCAGTTCTTC
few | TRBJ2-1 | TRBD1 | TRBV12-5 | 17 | CASGLEIWDRAPNEQFF | TGTGCTAGTGGTTTGGAGATATGGGACAGGGCACCCAATGAGCAGTTCTTC
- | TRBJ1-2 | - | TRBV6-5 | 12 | CASTTGGWGYTF | TGTGCCAGCACCACCGGAGGGTGGGGCTACACCTTC
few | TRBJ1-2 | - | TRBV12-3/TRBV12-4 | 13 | CASTPTLNYGYTF | TGTGCCAGCACCCCAACCCTCAACTATGGCTACACCTTC
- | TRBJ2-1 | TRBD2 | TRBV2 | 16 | CASSEAGLAGANEQFF | TGTGCCAGCAGTGAAGCAGGACTAGCGGGAGCCAATGAGCAGTTCTTC
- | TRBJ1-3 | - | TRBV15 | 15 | CATSRPRGAGNTIYF | TGTGCCACCAGCAGACCCCGGGGAGCTGGAAACACCATATATTTT
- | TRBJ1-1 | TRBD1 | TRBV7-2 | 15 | CASSYYRGLNTEAFF | TGTGCCAGCAGCTATTACAGGGGTTTGAACACTGAAGCTTTCTTT
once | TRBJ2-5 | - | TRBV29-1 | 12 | CSVATGLREQYF | TGCAGCGTCGCCACAGGGTTAAGGGAGCAGTACTTC
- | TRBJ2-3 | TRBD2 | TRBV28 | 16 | CASSLGVAGESDTQYF | TGTGCCAGCAGTCTCGGGGTAGCGGGAGAGTCAGATACGCAGTATTTT
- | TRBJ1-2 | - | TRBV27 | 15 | CASSLFPILGDGYTF | TGTGCCAGCAGTTTATTTCCAATCTTGGGGGATGGCTACACCTTC
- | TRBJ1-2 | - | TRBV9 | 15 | CASSPTAPDYYGFTF | TGTGCCAGCAGCCCCACAGCCCCGGACTACTATGGCTTCACCTTC
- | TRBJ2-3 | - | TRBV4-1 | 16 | CASSQDGGYSTDTQYF | TGCGCCAGCAGCCAAGATGGGGGGTATAGCACAGATACGCAGTATTTT
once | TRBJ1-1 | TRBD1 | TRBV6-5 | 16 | CASAPGQGPGDTEAFF | TGTGCCAGTGCCCCGGGACAGGGGCCAGGGGACACTGAAGCTTTCTTT
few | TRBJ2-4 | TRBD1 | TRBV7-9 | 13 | CASSFTGANIQYF | TGTGCCAGCAGCTTCACAGGGGCAAACATTCAGTACTTC
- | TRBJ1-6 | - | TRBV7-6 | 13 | CASSGRSDSPLHF | TGTGCCAGCAGCGGCCGGTCCGATTCACCCCTCCACTTT
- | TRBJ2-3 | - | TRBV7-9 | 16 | CATPREGAPLTDTQYF | TGTGCCACCCCAAGGGAAGGGGCTCCCCTCACAGATACGCAGTATTTT
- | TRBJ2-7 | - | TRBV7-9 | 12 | CASSPDLDEQYF | TGTGCCAGCAGCCCAGACCTAGACGAGCAGTACTTC
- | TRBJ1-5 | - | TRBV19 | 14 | CASNGRAVGQPQHF | TGTGCCAGTAATGGCAGGGCAGTCGGTCAGCCCCAGCATTTT
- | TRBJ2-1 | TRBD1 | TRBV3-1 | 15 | CASSHVTGVYNEQFF | TGTGCCAGCAGCCACGTGACAGGGGTCTACAATGAGCAGTTCTTC
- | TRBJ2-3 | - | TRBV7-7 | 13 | CASSERLDHTQYF | TGTGCTAGCAGCGAAAGACTAGATCATACGCAGTATTTT
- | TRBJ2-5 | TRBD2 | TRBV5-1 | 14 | CASSTSGRDNEQYF | TGCGCCAGCAGTACTAGCGGGAGAGACAATGAGCAGTACTTC
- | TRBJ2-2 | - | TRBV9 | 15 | CASSVTGRGTGELFF | TGTGCCAGCAGCGTAACGGGGAGAGGGACCGGGGAGCTGTTTTTT
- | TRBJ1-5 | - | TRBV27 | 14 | CASSYFGGTQPQHF | TGTGCCAGCAGCTATTTCGGGGGCACTCAGCCCCAGCATTTT
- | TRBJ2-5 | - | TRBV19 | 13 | CASSTGSAVTQYF | TGTGCCAGTAGTACAGGGTCTGCAGTGACCCAGTACTTC
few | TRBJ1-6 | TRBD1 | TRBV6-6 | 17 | CASVPSTTGASNSPLHF | TGTGCCAGCGTTCCGAGCACGACAGGGGCCTCAAATTCACCCCTCCACTTT
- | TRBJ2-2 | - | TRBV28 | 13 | CASSVRATGELFF | TGTGCCAGCAGTGTCCGAGCCACCGGGGAGCTGTTTTTT